Presented here are 27 T cell receptor beta chains from one specimen sequenced in a study of monozygotic twins with inflammatory bowel disease. From the 5' RACE reads, TCRdb lists one entry per CDR3 protein and no DNA. This table holds 150,000 to 200,000 distinct CDR3 sequences. Sequencing was carried out using blood. The receptors were sampled from a human donor with ulcerative colitis or Crohn's disease, or a healthy co-twin of an affected twin (not recorded which).

This chain joins TRBV20-1 and TRBJ1-6; TCRdb's D call, TRBD1, is unchecked because there is no DNA. The germline gives CDR1 DFQATT, CDR2 SNEGSKA (reference sequence). CDR3 length: 16 amino acids. This CDR3 is CSATIPGQSYNSPLHF.

The CDR3 here is CASTPRASNEQYF. The genes are TRBV12-3 or TRBV12-4 and TRBJ2-7; without DNA, the TCRdb call of TRBD2 cannot be checked. The CDR3 spans 13 residues.

The chain has TRBV30 and TRBJ1-3. CDR3 length: 13 amino acids. The germline CDR1 and CDR2 sequences are GTSNPN and SVGIG (reference sequence). CDR3 sequence: CARDADSGNTIYF.

The genes are TRBV27 and TRBJ1-2; TCRdb reports TRBD1, a call that lacks DNA to check it against. Germline V gene lookup returns CDR1 MNHEY and CDR2 SMNVEV (reference sequence). The CDR3 runs 15 residues. CDR3 sequence: CASSSDRASYYGYTF.

The chain couples TRBV4-1 to TRBJ1-1. CDR1 and CDR2 (germline): MGHRA, YSYEKL. The CDR3 length is 15 residues. Here the CDR3 reads CASSRSYEGTTEAFF.

The chain combines TRBV12-3 or TRBV12-4 with TRBJ1-1; TCRdb returns TRBD1, unconfirmable since there is no DNA. The CDR3 contains 13 residues. The CDR3 reads CASSRGGGTEAFF.

The CDR3 reads CASSRFGTNTGELFF. The rearrangement uses TRBV11-2 and TRBJ2-2; without DNA, the TCRdb call of TRBD2 cannot be checked. The CDR3 extends over 15 amino acids. The germline gives CDR1 SGHAT, CDR2 FQNNGV.

The CDR3 is CASSPRGTGELFF. V gene TRBV6-5 combines with J gene TRBJ2-2; TCRdb names TRBD1, which stays unverified in the absence of DNA. CDR1 and CDR2 from the germline V gene are MNHEY and SVGAGI. The CDR3 is 13 amino acids.

The chain links TRBV5-6 to TRBJ1-6. This CDR3 contains 13 residues. Germline-derived CDR1 and CDR2 are SGHDT and YYEEEE. The CDR3 here is CASSLVNNSPLHF.

The chain has TRBV10-3 and TRBJ1-1. The CDR3 is 13 amino acids. From germline, CDR1 is ENHRY and CDR2 SYGVKD. The CDR3 loop reads CAIAKSLNTEAFF.

The chain carries TRBV5-5 and TRBJ2-3; lacking DNA, the TRBD1 call made by TCRdb goes unchecked. The CDR3 contains 14 residues. Germline V gene lookup returns CDR1 SGHKS and CDR2 YYEKEE (reference sequence). CDR3 region: CASSSGQGVGTQYF.

V is TRBV29-1 and J is TRBJ2-5; the TCRdb call, TRBD1, lacks DNA for checking. The germline CDR1 and CDR2 sequences are SQVTM and ANQGSEA. This CDR3 is built from 16 residues. CDR3 loop: CSASPGTGVGGETQYF.

This chain uses TRBV7-9 with TRBJ2-7; TCRdb designates TRBD1, a call that cannot be tested without DNA. The CDR3 consists of 13 residues. Germline assignment: CDR1 SEHNR and CDR2 FQNEAQ (reference sequence). The CDR3 spells CASSFGGHGEQYF.

This chain joins TRBV6-1 and TRBJ2-7; TCRdb proposes TRBD2, but this gene call is untestable without DNA. The CDR3 is 15 residues long. Germline V lookup: CDR1 MNHNS, CDR2 SASEGT. The CDR3 loop is CASSEGWTSGLEQYF.

The V gene is TRBV20-1, the J gene TRBJ2-7; the D call of TRBD2 rests on TCRdb alone, since no DNA is present to check it. Germline CDR1 reads DFQATT; CDR2 reads SNEGSKA (reference sequence). This CDR3 is 15 amino acids long. The CDR3 loop is CSARGQAGLPYEQYF.

The rearrangement uses TRBV3-1 and TRBJ2-3. The CDR3 runs to 12 residues. Germline V lookup: CDR1 LGHDT, CDR2 YNNKEL (reference sequence). CDR3: CASSQVLHTQYF.

This chain uses TRBV3-1 with TRBJ1-1; TCRdb designates TRBD1, a call that cannot be tested without DNA. This CDR3 has 18 residues. The germline V gene encodes CDR1 LGHDT and CDR2 YNNKEL (reference sequence). CDR3 in amino acids: CASSQDLRQGAMNTEAFF.

The chain joins TRBV10-3 to TRBJ2-4; TCRdb selects TRBD1, and the lack of DNA leaves this call unchecked. The CDR3 has 15 residues. Germline V gene data show CDR1 as ENHRY and CDR2 as SYGVKD. The CDR3 spells CAISEEGLSKNIQYF.

The J gene is TRBJ1-5, the V gene TRBV7-2; the TRBD1 assignment by TCRdb is unverifiable without DNA. CDR3 size: 15 residues. Germline lookup yields CDR1 SGHTA and CDR2 FQGNSA. The CDR3 spells CASSKRTGAGQPQHF.

The chain is built from TRBV20-1 and TRBJ1-2; the D call of TRBD1 rests on TCRdb alone, since no DNA is present to check it. Per the germline V gene, CDR1 is DFQATT and CDR2 is SNEGSKA (reference sequence). The CDR3 has 15 residues. CDR3 sequence: CSARDPRDITNGYTF.

V usage is TRBV10-3 and J usage is TRBJ2-1; absent DNA, TCRdb's TRBD1 call cannot be checked. Germline V gene sequence: CDR1 ENHRY, CDR2 SYGVKD. The CDR3 runs 14 residues. CDR3 region: CATGRGREDNEQFF.

Here the CDR3 reads CASSYPSPGGGRTDTQYF. The rearrangement joins TRBV6-5 to TRBJ2-3; the TCRdb call, TRBD1, lacks DNA for checking. This CDR3 is built from 18 residues. Germline loops: CDR1 MNHEY, CDR2 SVGAGI.

The chain uses TRBV20-1 and TRBJ1-1; TCRdb returns TRBD1, unconfirmable since there is no DNA. CDR3 length: 12 amino acids. Looked up from germline, CDR1 is DFQATT and CDR2 is SNEGSKA (reference sequence). The CDR3 reads CSASRVNTEAFF.

The chain has TRBV7-9 and TRBJ1-2. Germline values: CDR1 SEHNR, CDR2 FQNEAQ (reference sequence). CDR3 length equals 13 residues. CDR3 sequence reads: CASSFTQVDGYTF.

The chain's CDR3 is CASSLEVRTQPQHF. The V gene is TRBV5-5, the J gene TRBJ1-5. CDR1 and CDR2 (germline): SGHKS, YYEKEE (reference sequence). This CDR3 is built from 14 residues. Filled out from reference TRBV5-5 and TRBJ1-5, the complete variable domain reads DAGVTQSPTHLIKTRGQQVTLRCSPISGHKSVSWYQQVLGQGPQFIFQYYEKEERGRGNFPDRFSARQFPNYSSELNVNALLLGDSALYLCASSLEVRTQPQHFGDGTRLSIL.

The chain links TRBV29-1 to TRBJ2-4. Per germline, CDR1 SQVTM and CDR2 ANQGSEA. The CDR3 length is 12 residues. The chain's CDR3 is CSVGDRVNIQYF.

The chain uses TRBV20-1 and TRBJ2-7. Germline CDR1 reads DFQATT; CDR2 reads SNEGSKA (reference sequence). The CDR3 runs to 13 residues. The CDR3: CSARDGLSYEQYF.